The entry that follows covers one T cell receptor beta chain sequence. The ends lost 4 bases at V and 7 bases at J; junction bases unmatched: 12. There are 16 residues in the CDR3. The germline gives CDR1 SGHRS, CDR2 YFSETQ. This entry is derived from a study of blood T cell repertoires in COVID-19. Study as a whole: The United States, Italy and Spain provided the acute and convalescent COVID-19 samples.

Authors' data handling: Reference gene primer amplification gave nucleated cell count estimates. Method: immunoSEQ multiplex PCR; TCRdb's copy keeps in-frame clones and lacks some. V and J calls plus clone size are reproduced from that table; the DNA served to infer D and trimming. The sample has fewer than 85,000 clones, 90% seen once. J is TRBJ2-1 and V is TRBV5-1, with 9 nucleotides matching TRBD2. Sequencing was carried out using peripheral blood. The origin of this receptor is a woman between 45 and 65 years old in a cohort sampled during active COVID-19. The CDR3 region has the DNA TGCGCCAGCAGCCCCCAGGGACTAGCTGGAACGAATGAGCAGTTCTTC. It encodes CASSPQGLAGTNEQFF.